This TCR beta chain was obtained from a study of shared clonotypes between healthy human individuals. For the study at large: Plates per donor: three CD4 naive, three CD4 memory, two CD8 naive, one CD8 memory.

This CDR3 comprises 13 residues. Trimming took 1 base from V and 7 from J, leaving 11 bases between them. Per the germline V gene, CDR1 is SGHNT and CDR2 is YENEEA. Only Caucasian adults living in Nashville, Tennessee served as donors. The method was immunoSEQ multiplex PCR; TCRdb's version includes in-frame clones alone and lacks a portion of them. The data hold approximately 2,000,000 clones, with just under 95% observed a single time. Sequenced input: naive CD4+ T cells from PBMCs. The subset was: CD45RA+ positively selected. The sequence was collected from a man younger than 35 in good health. Some clones in this sample may be carry-over from other donors' samples. The V call is TRBV11-3, the J call TRBJ2-7; D unclear. CDR3: CASSLVSLGEQYF. The CDR3 DNA is TGTGCCAGCAGCTTAGTGAGCCTTGGGGAGCAGTACTTC.